A single sample gave rise to the 19 T cell receptor beta chains below, sequenced in a study of spatial heterogeneity in lung cancer (dated by TCRdb to about 2019). The label giving this sample's time point can be read as: sample taken at primary tumor resection. Whole RNA extracted from tumor and nontumor lung tissue, or from cryopreserved PBMC samples, was used for TCR sequencing without cell sorting. The library relied on 5' RACE. The listed sequencing device is NextSeq 500. Using fastp trimming at Q25 and MiXCR clonotype assembly, TCRdb reanalyzed the public sequencing data and kept in-frame beta chains. Rows matching on CDR3 protein sequence are summarized as one entry with the most common DNA and genes. Within this sample are about 82,000 distinct CDR3 sequences, with over 10% of them counted one time only. The ten most abundant clones make up about 4.6% of the sample. This sample comprised PBMCs, obtained at surgery. These receptors were obtained from a male donor with early-stage non-small cell lung cancer.

The V gene is TRBV12-3 or TRBV12-4, the J gene TRBJ2-7; D gene ambiguous. This CDR3 has 13 residues. With 6 bases removed from V and 1 base from J, the gap between germline ends came to 10 bases. The chain's CDR3 is CASSRQSSYEQYF. CDR3 in DNA: TGTGCCAGCAGCCGGCAATCTTCCTACGAGCAGTACTTC.

The table lists this clonotype with a count of one. V gene TRBV20-1 combines with J gene TRBJ2-7; unclear D gene. The V and J ends lost 3 bases and 2 bases respectively, with 8 bases between them. The CDR3 has 12 amino acids. Germline V gene sequence: CDR1 DFQATT, CDR2 SNEGSKA (reference sequence). CDR3 sequence reads: CSASLGPYEQYF. CDR3 DNA: TGCAGTGCTAGTCTCGGGCCCTACGAGCAGTACTTC.

This clonotype was observed a single time. The chain joins TRBV6-2 or TRBV6-3 to TRBJ2-1; 7 positions agree with TRBD2. The CDR3 is 16 amino acids. V lost 6 bases, J lost 2 bases, and 10 bases stayed unmatched. Germline V gene sequence: CDR1 MNHEY, CDR2 SVGEGT. In DNA form, the CDR3 reads TGTGCCAGCAGGCCCCGCTCCGGGACTACCTACAATGAGCAGTTCTTC. Translation gives CASRPRSGTTYNEQFF.

This clonotype was detected a few times. The chain carries TRBV19 and TRBJ2-3; possible D gene TRBD1, 5 bases. The germline V and J ends were trimmed by 7 bases and 4 bases, with 15 bases remaining between them. The CDR3 covers 14 residues. The V gene's germline CDR1 is LNHDA and CDR2 SQIVND (reference sequence). In DNA, the CDR3 is TGTGCCAGTACCCAAGGGGTTGGGGCAGATACGCAGTATTTT. It yields the protein CASTQGVGADTQYF.

The chain links TRBV29-1 to TRBJ1-1; D is uncertain. Trimming stripped 5 bases from V and 1 base from J, with 14 bases between. Germline assignment: CDR1 SQVTM and CDR2 ANQGSEA. The CDR3 is made up of 14 amino acids. The CDR3 is CSVFFSTANTEAFF. CDR3 DNA sequence: TGCAGCGTTTTTTTTTCTACGGCGAACACTGAAGCTTTCTTT.

There are many counts of this clonotype. V is TRBV2 and J is TRBJ2-2, with no clear D. Trimming left V 3 bases short and J 5 bases short, with 7 bases between. The CDR3 extends over 13 amino acids. Germline CDR1 and CDR2: SNHLY and FYNNEI. CDR3 region: CASSDWLTGELFF. The CDR3 DNA reads as TGTGCCAGCAGTGATTGGCTAACCGGGGAGCTGTTTTTT.

The V gene is TRBV4-2, the J gene TRBJ2-7, with 10 bases matching TRBD1. With 4 bases clipped from V and 2 bases from J, the junction kept 2 bases outside the gene matches. The CDR3 totals 14 residues. Per the germline V gene, CDR1 is LGHNA and CDR2 is YNFKEQ. The CDR3 DNA reads TGTGCCAGCAGCCGGGACAGGGGCACCTACGAGCAGTACTTC. It encodes CASSRDRGTYEQYF.

This clonotype was seen repeatedly, ten times or more. The rearrangement uses TRBV3-1 and TRBJ2-1, with D perhaps given as TRBD1 or TRBD2 (5 bases each). CDR1 is LGHDT and CDR2 is YNNKEL in the germline V gene (reference sequence). The CDR3 loop spans 14 amino acids. Trimming pared 3 bases from V and 7 bases from J, leaving 13 bases between. The chain's CDR3 is CASSHQGAGNEQFF. CDR3 nucleotides: TGTGCCAGCAGCCATCAGGGAGCAGGGAATGAGCAGTTCTTC.

A few counts support this clonotype. The CDR3 is CASSQGNQPQHF. The DNA of the CDR3 is TGTGCCAGCAGCCAAGGCAATCAGCCCCAGCATTTT. The chain has TRBV6-1 and TRBJ1-5; D is uncertain. Germline CDR1 and CDR2: MNHNS and SASEGT. This CDR3 has 12 residues. Trimming pared 6 bases from V and 2 bases from J, leaving 5 bases between.

This clonotype was detected only a few times. This chain links TRBV25-1 with TRBJ2-1, with 8 bases lining up with TRBD2. V lost 2 bases and J lost 6; bases outside the gene matches: 12. This CDR3 comprises 17 residues. CDR1 is MGHDK and CDR2 is SYGVNS in the germline V gene. The CDR3 protein is CASSEPPGLGAGNEQFF. CDR3 in DNA: TGTGCCAGCAGTGAACCACCGGGACTAGGAGCGGGCAATGAGCAGTTCTTC.

This clonotype has ten or more counts. The J gene is TRBJ2-7, the V gene TRBV11-2; D not certain. The germline V gene encodes CDR1 SGHAT and CDR2 FQNNGV. V lost 1 base and J lost 2, with 18 bases in between. The CDR3 covers 17 residues. CDR3 nucleotide sequence: TGTGCCAGCAGCTTAGTTCGCGCCGCGCGCCCTACCTACGAGCAGTACTTC. As protein: CASSLVRAARPTYEQYF.

The sample holds a few counts of this clonotype. The chain employs TRBV7-8 and TRBJ2-3, with D possibly TRBD1 on 5 matching bases. Germline V CDR1 and CDR2: SGHVS, FQNEAQ. Trimming took off 1 base at V and 1 base at J, with 9 bases between the two ends. The CDR3 covers 15 residues. The CDR3 nucleotides are TGTGCCAGCAGCTTAGACAGGATGGGCACAGATACGCAGTATTTT. Amino acids: CASSLDRMGTDTQYF.

This clonotype appeared a few times. This chain uses TRBV7-9 with TRBJ2-3; 7 bases map to TRBD2. V lost 2 bases, J lost 3 bases, and 5 bases stayed unmatched. Germline V gene sequence: CDR1 SEHNR, CDR2 FQNEAQ (reference sequence). The CDR3 runs 15 residues. The CDR3 nucleotides read TGTGCCAGCAGCTTAACAGCGGGGCCTACAGATACGCAGTATTTT. Its translation is CASSLTAGPTDTQYF.

This rearrangement joins TRBV5-1 to TRBJ1-5; D gene unclear. Germline loops: CDR1 SGHRS, CDR2 YFSETQ. This CDR3 is 14 amino acids long. V was cut by 0 bases and J by 7 bases, with 11 bases left in between. CDR3 nucleotide sequence: TGCGCCAGCAGCTTGGGAGATTTTGACCAGCCCCAGCATTTT. Protein: CASSLGDFDQPQHF.

The V call is TRBV7-9, the J call TRBJ1-5; D is uncertain. Germline CDR1 SEHNR, CDR2 FQNEAQ (reference sequence). The CDR3 length is 17 residues. Deletions cut 1 base from V and 3 bases from J, with 16 bases between. CDR3 in amino acids: CASSLDRRRPSNQPQHF. The CDR3 DNA is TGTGCCAGCAGCTTAGATCGGAGGCGGCCTTCCAATCAGCCCCAGCATTTT.

This clonotype was found many times. DNA of the CDR3: TGTGCCAGCAGCTTAGATACACTGTCCAATGAGCAGTTCTTC. This translates into CASSLDTLSNEQFF. The chain carries TRBV11-2 and TRBJ2-1; D not resolved. V was shortened by 0 bases and J by 6 bases, with 9 bases between the two germline ends. Germline values: CDR1 SGHAT, CDR2 FQNNGV. CDR3 length: 14 residues.

This clonotype was detected only a few times. The chain combines TRBV15 with TRBJ2-1; 10 bases are a match to TRBD1. This CDR3 region has 17 residues. The germline V gene has CDR1 LNHNV and CDR2 YYDKDF (reference sequence). Germline trimming cut 0 bases from V and 5 bases from J; bases unmatched to any gene: 7. In nucleotides, the CDR3 is TGTGCCACCAGCAGAGATCAGGGGGACAGGGGAAACAATGAGCAGTTCTTC. This translates into CATSRDQGDRGNNEQFF.

The chain recombines TRBV7-2 with TRBJ2-7; unclear D gene. The CDR3 contains 14 residues. V lost 7 bases and J lost 5, with 18 bases in between. In germline, CDR1 is SGHTA, CDR2 FQGNSA. The CDR3 spells CASTPRTSVNEQYF. CDR3 bases: TGTGCCAGCACCCCCCGGACCTCGGTGAACGAGCAGTACTTC.

This clonotype was counted between two and nine times. The rearrangement uses TRBV19 and TRBJ1-2, with 8 positions matching TRBD1. Losses at the gene ends were 6 bases for V and 4 bases for J; bases not matched to a gene: 7. CDR1 is LNHDA and CDR2 is SQIVND in the germline V gene (reference sequence). This CDR3 region has 14 residues. In DNA, the CDR3 is TGTGCCAGTAGCCCGACAGGGGATGGCTATGGCTACACCTTC. Amino acids: CASSPTGDGYGYTF.